This TCR beta chain was observed in a study of blood T cell repertoires in COVID-19. Profiled with immunoSEQ multiplex PCR; TCRdb holds only in-frame clones, not every one. In the table there are around 94,000 clones, about 82% of which are singletons. This CDR3 comprises 14 residues. V lost 1 base and J 7 bases, leaving 11 bases between the germline ends. From germline, CDR1 is SGHDN and CDR2 FVKESK. The chain recombines TRBV14 with TRBJ2-1; D is ambiguous. The sequenced sample consisted of peripheral blood. The receptor was derived from a man aged 50-59 years with acute or convalescent COVID-19. The CDR3 reads CASSQVSFFNEQFF. CDR3 bases: TGTGCCAGCAGCCAAGTGTCCTTTTTTAATGAGCAGTTCTTC.